This T cell receptor (beta chain) was observed in a study of cytomegalovirus exposure and HLA in healthy donors. Study conclusions and caveats: A prior analysis recorded that most TCR beta V segments were productive about 87% or about 30% of the time. The later analysis indicated that the majority of CMV-associated TCR beta chains appeared HLA-restricted.

The CDR3 spans 14 residues. V was clipped by 6 bases and J by 6 bases, with 15 bases between them. Germline loops: CDR1 SGHNT, CDR2 YENEEA. On this clone: What it recognizes is unknown.

With 60 Vbeta and 13 Jbeta primers, the PCR was carried out. Only in-frame clones appear in the TCRdb table, and some are missing; sequencing was by immunoSEQ multiplex PCR. The table has 60,000 to 90,000 clones, about 70% seen once. Material: PBMCs. The receptor comes from a man aged 40-50 years in good health and CMV-seropositive. This rearrangement joins TRBV11-3 to TRBJ2-1; D might be TRBD1 (8 bases). The CDR3 DNA follows: TGTGCCAGCAGTCCGGACAGGGAGGGCAATGAGCAGTTCTTC. As protein: CASSPDREGNEQFF.